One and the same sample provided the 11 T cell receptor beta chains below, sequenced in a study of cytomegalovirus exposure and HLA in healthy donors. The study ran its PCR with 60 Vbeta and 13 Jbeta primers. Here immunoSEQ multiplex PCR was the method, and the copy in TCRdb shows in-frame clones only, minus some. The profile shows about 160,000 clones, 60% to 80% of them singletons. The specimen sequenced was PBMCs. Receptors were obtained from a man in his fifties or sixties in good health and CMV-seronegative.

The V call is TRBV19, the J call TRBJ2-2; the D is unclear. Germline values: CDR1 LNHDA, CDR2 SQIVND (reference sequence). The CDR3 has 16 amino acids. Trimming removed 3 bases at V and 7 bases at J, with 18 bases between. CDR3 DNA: TGTGCCAGTAGTATCGCGAATGAGGCCTTATACGGGGAGCTGTTTTTT. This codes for CASSIANEALYGELFF. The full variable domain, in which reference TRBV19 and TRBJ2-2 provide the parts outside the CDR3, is DGGITQSPKYLFRKEGQNVTLSCEQNLNHDAMYWYRQDPGQGLRLIYYSQIVNDFQKGDIAEGYSVSREKKESFPLTVTSAQKNPTAFYLCASSIANEALYGELFFGEGSRLTVL.

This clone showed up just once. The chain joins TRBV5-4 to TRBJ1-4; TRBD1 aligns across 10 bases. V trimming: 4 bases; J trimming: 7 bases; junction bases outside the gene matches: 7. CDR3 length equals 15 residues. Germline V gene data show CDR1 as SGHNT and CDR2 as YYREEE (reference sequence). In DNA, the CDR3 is TGTGCCAGCAGCGTGGGACAGGGGCAGGGTGAAAAACTGTTTTTT. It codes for CASSVGQGQGEKLFF.

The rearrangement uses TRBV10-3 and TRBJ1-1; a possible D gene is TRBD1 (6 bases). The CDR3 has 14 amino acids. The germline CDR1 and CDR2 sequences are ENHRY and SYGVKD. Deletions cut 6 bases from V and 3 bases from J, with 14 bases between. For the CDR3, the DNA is TGTGCCATCAGAAACAGGGTCACGGACACTGAAGCTTTCTTT. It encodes CAIRNRVTDTEAFF.

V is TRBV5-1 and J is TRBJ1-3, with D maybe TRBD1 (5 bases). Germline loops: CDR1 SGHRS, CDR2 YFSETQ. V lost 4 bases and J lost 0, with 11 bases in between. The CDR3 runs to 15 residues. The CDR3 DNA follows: TGCGCCAGCAGCGAACAGGCTCTCTCTGGAAACACCATATATTTT. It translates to CASSEQALSGNTIYF.

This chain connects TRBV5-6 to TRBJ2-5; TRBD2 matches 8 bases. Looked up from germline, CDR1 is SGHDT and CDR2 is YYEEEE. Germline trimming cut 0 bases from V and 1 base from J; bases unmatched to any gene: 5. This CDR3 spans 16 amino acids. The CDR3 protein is CASSLDIAGSQETQYF. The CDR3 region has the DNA TGTGCCAGCAGCTTGGATATAGCGGGGAGCCAAGAGACCCAGTACTTC.

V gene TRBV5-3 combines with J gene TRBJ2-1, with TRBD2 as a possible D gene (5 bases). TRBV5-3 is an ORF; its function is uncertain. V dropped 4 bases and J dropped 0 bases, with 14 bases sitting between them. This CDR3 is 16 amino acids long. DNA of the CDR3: TGTGCCAGAAGCCCTTCCAGCGGAGGCTCCTACAATGAGCAGTTCTTC. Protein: CARSPSSGGSYNEQFF.

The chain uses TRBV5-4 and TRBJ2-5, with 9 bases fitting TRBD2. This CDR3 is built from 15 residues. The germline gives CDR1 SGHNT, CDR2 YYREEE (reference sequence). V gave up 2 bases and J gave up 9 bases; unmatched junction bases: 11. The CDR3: CASSFPYSGRSAQYF. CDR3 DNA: TGTGCCAGCAGCTTTCCCTATAGCGGGAGATCAGCCCAGTACTTC.

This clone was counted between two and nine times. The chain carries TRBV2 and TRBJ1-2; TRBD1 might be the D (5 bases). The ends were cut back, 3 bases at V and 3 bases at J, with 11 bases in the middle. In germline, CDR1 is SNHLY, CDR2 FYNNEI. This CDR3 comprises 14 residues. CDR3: CASSDGGIDYGYTF. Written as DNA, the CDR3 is TGTGCCAGCAGTGACGGGGGGATTGACTATGGCTACACCTTC.

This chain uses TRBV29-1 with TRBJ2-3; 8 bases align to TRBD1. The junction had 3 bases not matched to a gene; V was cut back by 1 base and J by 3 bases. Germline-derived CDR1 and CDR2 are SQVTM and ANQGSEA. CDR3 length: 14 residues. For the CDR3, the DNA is TGCAGCGTTGAAGGACAGGGGTGGACAGATACGCAGTATTTT. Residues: CSVEGQGWTDTQYF.

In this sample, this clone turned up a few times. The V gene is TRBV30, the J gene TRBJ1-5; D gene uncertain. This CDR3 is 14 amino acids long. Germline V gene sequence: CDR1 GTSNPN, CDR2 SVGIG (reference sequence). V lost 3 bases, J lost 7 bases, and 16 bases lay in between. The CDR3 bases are TGTGCCTGGAGGGGCCCCGGGAGGGAGCAGCCCCAGCATTTT. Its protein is CAWRGPGREQPQHF.

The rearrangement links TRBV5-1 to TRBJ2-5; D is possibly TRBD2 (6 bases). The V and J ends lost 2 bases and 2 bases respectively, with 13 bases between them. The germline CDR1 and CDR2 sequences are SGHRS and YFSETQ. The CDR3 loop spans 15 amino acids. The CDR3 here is CASSFFPGEQETQYF. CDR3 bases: TGCGCCAGCAGCTTTTTTCCGGGGGAACAAGAGACCCAGTACTTC. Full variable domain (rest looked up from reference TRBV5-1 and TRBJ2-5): KAGVTQTPRYLIKTRGQQVTLSCSPISGHRSVSWYQQTPGQGLQFLFEYFSETQRNKGNFPGRFSGRQFSNSRSEMNVSTLELGDSALYLCASSFFPGEQETQYFGPGTRLLVL.